The 29 T cell receptor beta chains reported below all come from one sample, sequenced in a study of T cell repertoires in cytomegalovirus infection (dated 2019 in TCRdb). Their cognate antigens are unknown. The treatment or condition label of this sample denotes: in vitro stimulation with specific CMV peptide epitopes to enrich CMV-specific T cells. The run used an Illumina HiSeq 1500. In TCRdb, the public reads were trimmed at Q25 with fastp and aligned with MiXCR, with productive beta chains retained. A single entry per CDR3 protein holds the most common genes and DNA from its merged rows. Across this sample there are approximately 990,000 distinct CDR3 sequences, with approximately 31% seen only once. 13% of the sample is in the top ten clones. The sample was cultured CD8+ T cells from PBMCs, taken from culture after CMV antigen stimulation. The receptors were gathered from a human donor in good health (CMV status not recorded). Some clones in this sample may be carry-over from other donors' samples.

This chain connects TRBV24-1 to TRBJ1-2; D might be TRBD1 (6 bases). In germline, CDR1 is KGHDR, CDR2 SFDVKD. The CDR3 consists of 12 residues. Trimming removed 10 bases from V and 4 bases from J, with 12 bases in between. CDR3 DNA sequence: TGTGCCACGGAGGGGGTTGGCTATGGCTACACCTTC. Translated, it gives CATEGVGYGYTF.

This clonotype was detected only a few times. The chain joins TRBV7-6 to TRBJ1-1; TRBD1 might be the D (5 bases). This CDR3 region has 15 residues. V lost 5 bases to trimming and J lost 0 bases, with 13 bases between them. Germline V gene lookup returns CDR1 SGHVS and CDR2 FNYEAQ. The chain's CDR3 is CASSAVGGMNTEAFF. The CDR3 nucleotides are TGTGCCAGCAGCGCCGTCGGGGGGATGAACACTGAAGCTTTCTTT.

This clonotype was observed a few times. This chain connects TRBV19 to TRBJ2-7; 9 nucleotides match TRBD2. The CDR3 loop spans 16 amino acids. Germline trimming cut 3 bases from V and 2 bases from J; bases unmatched to any gene: 8. Germline V gives CDR1 LNHDA, CDR2 SQIVND (reference sequence). Written as DNA, the CDR3 is TGTGCCAGTAGTATCACCAGCGGGGGGTTGGCCTACGAGCAGTACTTC. As protein: CASSITSGGLAYEQYF.

In this sample, this clonotype turned up many times. This chain links TRBV7-2 with TRBJ2-1; either TRBD1 or TRBD2 may fit D (6 bases each). Trimming stripped 1 base from V and 0 bases from J, with 10 bases between. CDR1 and CDR2 (germline): SGHTA, FQGNSA. The CDR3 is made up of 16 amino acids. CDR3 loop: CASSLGRGPSYNEQFF. CDR3 DNA: TGTGCCAGCAGCTTAGGTCGGGGGCCCTCCTACAATGAGCAGTTCTTC.

DNA for the CDR3: TGCAGTGCTAGAGATACTGGCGGAACGACCTACGAGCAGTACTTC. Translated, it gives CSARDTGGTTYEQYF. This rearrangement joins TRBV20-1 to TRBJ2-7; D is undetermined. Trimming removed 0 bases at V and 2 bases at J, with 14 bases between. This CDR3 is built from 15 residues. Germline-derived CDR1 and CDR2 are DFQATT and SNEGSKA (reference sequence).

In regard to this clonotype: Germline is not matched at one junction end, which may reflect a read error. The genes are TRBV20-1 and TRBJ1-2, with 9 bases fitting TRBD1. CDR3 length equals 19 residues. Germline loops: CDR1 DFQATT, CDR2 SNEGSKA (reference sequence). DNA of the CDR3: TGCAGTGCTGGAGATTCCCCGGGACAGGGATCTCTATCGTCCTATGGCTACACCTTC. It encodes CSAGDSPGQGSLSSYGYTF.

This clonotype has a handful of counts. This chain uses TRBV7-6 with TRBJ2-2, with TRBD2 identical over 7 bases. Unmatched junction bases numbered 12, after V lost 1 base and J lost 4 bases. CDR3 size: 18 residues. Looked up from germline, CDR1 is SGHVS and CDR2 is FNYEAQ. Written as DNA, the CDR3 is TGTGCCAGCAGCTTAGGAGTACGAGGCGGGGGAGGCACCGGGGAGCTGTTTTTT. Amino acids: CASSLGVRGGGGTGELFF.

The CDR3 reads CASSKRQGTNEQFF. The CDR3 DNA reads TGTGCCAGTAGTAAACGACAGGGTACGAATGAGCAGTTCTTC. This chain uses TRBV19 with TRBJ2-1; 7 bases are a match to TRBD1. Germline V gene lookup returns CDR1 LNHDA and CDR2 SQIVND (reference sequence). Unmatched junction bases numbered 7, after V lost 4 bases and J lost 7 bases. This CDR3 has 14 amino acids. Together with reference TRBV19 and TRBJ2-1, the CDR3 gives the full variable domain: DGGITQSPKYLFRKEGQNVTLSCEQNLNHDAMYWYRQDPGQGLRLIYYSQIVNDFQKGDIAEGYSVSREKKESFPLTVTSAQKNPTAFYLCASSKRQGTNEQFFGPGTRLTVL.

Comment on this clonotype: A much larger clone differs from this one at a single base, so this may be a read error. The genes are TRBV11-2 and TRBJ2-3, with 9 bases fitting TRBD1. The germline gives CDR1 SGHAT, CDR2 FQNNGV. The CDR3 contains 17 residues. CDR3 nucleotide sequence: TGTGCCAACAGCTTAGTCTCGGGGACAGGGATATTGGATACGCAGTATTTT. Its protein product is CANSLVSGTGILDTQYF.

The chain joins TRBV7-6 to TRBJ2-7; D uncertain. Trimming pared 5 bases from V and 6 bases from J, leaving 11 bases between. The CDR3 loop spans 12 amino acids. Germline CDR1 SGHVS, CDR2 FNYEAQ. The CDR3 loop is CASSQDRSEQYV. The CDR3 DNA reads TGTGCCAGCAGCCAGGACCGCTCCGAGCAGTACGTC.

With respect to this clonotype: A clone one base away is much larger, so this may be a read error. The J gene is TRBJ2-2, the V gene TRBV7-6, with TRBD1 identical over 10 bases. The CDR3 totals 15 residues. The germline gives CDR1 SGHVS, CDR2 FNYEAQ. The CDR3: CVSSLAGTGVGELFF. Here the CDR3 DNA reads TGTGTCAGCAGCTTAGCCGGGACAGGGGTAGGGGAGCTGTTTTTT. Full variable domain (remainder filled in from reference TRBV7-6 and TRBJ2-2): GAGVSQSPRYKVTKRGQDVALRCDPISGHVSLYWYRQALGQGPEFLTYFNYEAQQDKSGLPNDRFSAERPEGSISTLTIQRTEQRDSAMYRCVSSLAGTGVGELFFGEGSRLTVL.

The chain uses TRBV27 and TRBJ1-5; D not resolved. The germline gives CDR1 MNHEY, CDR2 SMNVEV (reference sequence). Trimming removed 2 bases at V and 0 bases at J, with 5 bases between. CDR3 length equals 14 residues. CDR3 DNA sequence: TGTGCCAGCAGTTTAGACAATAGCAATCAGCCCCAGCATTTT. It translates to CASSLDNSNQPQHF.

This chain links TRBV6-1 with TRBJ2-7; no definite D call. CDR3 length: 13 amino acids. V lost 2 bases, J lost 2 bases, and 7 bases lay in between. Germline V gene sequence: CDR1 MNHNS, CDR2 SASEGT. CDR3 amino acids: CASSEFIAYEQYV. The CDR3 nucleotides read TGTGCCAGCAGTGAATTTATAGCCTACGAGCAGTACGTC.

This clonotype appeared many times. This rearrangement joins TRBV11-3 to TRBJ2-1; D is undetermined. The CDR3 extends over 13 amino acids. V was clipped by 8 bases and J by 4 bases, with 12 bases between them. CDR1 is SGHNT and CDR2 is YENEEA in the germline V gene. CDR3 protein: CASSPRDYNEQFF. CDR3 nucleotide sequence: TGTGCCAGCTCACCAAGGGATTACAATGAGCAGTTCTTC.

V is TRBV12-3 or TRBV12-4 and J is TRBJ1-6; TRBD1 might be the D (5 bases). Trimming removed 4 bases from V and 7 bases from J, with 14 bases in between. There are 15 residues in the CDR3. The CDR3 DNA reads TGTGCCAGCAGTTATCCGGGGGACGTGAATTCACCCCTCCACTTT. It specifies CASSYPGDVNSPLHF.

This chain uses TRBV5-6 with TRBJ1-2; D call uncertain. The CDR3 sequence is 15 residues long. The V end lost 1 base, the J end lost 2 bases, and 12 bases lay between the germline ends. The germline V gene has CDR1 SGHDT and CDR2 YYEEEE. CDR3 nucleotides: TGTGCCAGCAGCTTGCAGGCAGGACCAAACTATGGCTACACCTTC. Its translation is CASSLQAGPNYGYTF.

This chain connects TRBV12-3 or TRBV12-4 to TRBJ2-7, with TRBD2 matching 11 bases. Trimming removed 8 bases from V and 3 bases from J; junction bases left unmatched: 9. This CDR3 has 15 residues. CDR3: CASSPGTSGNYEQYF. The CDR3 DNA follows: TGTGCCAGCTCCCCCGGGACTAGCGGCAACTACGAGCAGTACTTC.

This clonotype has a handful of counts. The chain couples TRBV19 to TRBJ1-1; 7 nucleotides match TRBD1. CDR3 size: 16 residues. The J segment lost 6 bases and the V segment lost 4 bases, leaving 14 bases of the junction unmatched. The germline V gene encodes CDR1 LNHDA and CDR2 SQIVND (reference sequence). The CDR3 here is CASSSTGARTGSEAFF. CDR3 in DNA: TGTGCCAGTAGTAGCACAGGGGCCCGCACTGGCTCTGAAGCTTTCTTT.

V usage is TRBV6-2 or TRBV6-3 and J usage is TRBJ2-1; weak D call: TRBD1 (6 bases). Between the trimmed V and J ends, which lost 4 bases and 9 bases, there was a span of 22 bases. There are 16 residues in the CDR3. CDR1 MNHEY and CDR2 SVGEGT come from the germline V gene. The CDR3 nucleotides are TGTGCCAGCAGTTCGAGGACAGTCCGGTCGATCGGTGAGCAGTTCTTC. Its translation is CASSSRTVRSIGEQFF.

The chain couples TRBV4-2 to TRBJ2-3; possibly TRBD2 for D (6 bases). Trimming pared 3 bases from V and 0 bases from J, leaving 13 bases between. Germline V gives CDR1 LGHNA, CDR2 YNFKEQ. CDR3 size: 16 residues. The CDR3 region has the DNA TGTGCCAGCAGCCACCTCGGGGGACCGAGCACAGATACGCAGTATTTT. Amino acids: CASSHLGGPSTDTQYF.

The V call is TRBV19, the J call TRBJ2-1; 9 bases map to TRBD1. The germline gives CDR1 LNHDA, CDR2 SQIVND (reference sequence). V trimming: 5 bases; J trimming: 3 bases; junction bases outside the gene matches: 5. This CDR3 comprises 15 residues. CDR3 DNA: TGTGCCAGTAGTCGCCGGGACAGGGACTACAATGAGCAGTTCTTC. Translating it yields CASSRRDRDYNEQFF.

In the case of this clonotype: The junction departs from the called germline gene at one end, perhaps through a read error. The J gene is TRBJ1-1, the V gene TRBV5-3; D possibly corresponds to TRBD1 (5 bases). TRBV5-3 is an open reading frame, and its role is uncertain. This CDR3 spans 14 amino acids. The CDR3 sequence: CASFGGYADTGAFF. In DNA, the CDR3 is TGTGCCAGCTTCGGGGGGTACGCGGACACTGGAGCTTTCTTT.

As to this clonotype: One end of the junction is discordant with germline, which a read error may explain. The chain couples TRBV27 to TRBJ2-2; 9 bases line up with TRBD1. This CDR3 has 17 amino acids. CDR1 is MNHEY, CDR2 SMNVEV, per germline (reference sequence). CDR3 nucleotides: TGTGCCATCAGTTTTAAAGAGGGACAGGGTCGCACCGGGGAGCTGTTTTTT. Translation gives CAISFKEGQGRTGELFF.

This clonotype was seen a handful of times. The V call is TRBV6-1, the J call TRBJ1-6; no clear D gene. Germline values: CDR1 MNHNS, CDR2 SASEGT. This CDR3 is 15 amino acids long. V lost 8 bases and J 10 bases, leaving 21 bases between the germline ends. The CDR3 sequence: CASGDYGVRSSPLHF. CDR3 nucleotide sequence: TGTGCCAGCGGGGATTACGGGGTACGGAGCTCACCCCTCCACTTT.

With respect to this clonotype: This may come from a read error, since a much larger clone is one base off. The chain couples TRBV7-2 to TRBJ2-5, with 8 nucleotides matching TRBD2. V trimming: 1 base; J trimming: 2 bases; junction bases outside the gene matches: 6. The CDR3 extends over 16 amino acids. Germline V CDR1 and CDR2: SGHTA, FQGNSA. CDR3 sequence: CASSLEALAVQETQYF. The CDR3 DNA follows: TGTGCCAGCAGCTTAGAGGCACTAGCGGTACAAGAGACCCAGTACTTC.

The chain combines TRBV6-5 with TRBJ2-1; D is undetermined. CDR3 length: 16 amino acids. Germline values: CDR1 MNHEY, CDR2 SVGAGI. Trimming left V 4 bases short and J 1 base short, with 14 bases between. The CDR3 region is CASSFNSPTSYNEQFF. The CDR3 DNA reads as TGTGCCAGCAGTTTTAACAGTCCTACTTCCTACAATGAGCAGTTCTTC.

In this sample, this clonotype turned up many times. The chain is built from TRBV7-8 and TRBJ2-1; 13 nucleotides agree with TRBD2. The CDR3 sequence is 14 residues long. V lost 5 bases, J lost 6 bases, and 1 base stayed unmatched. Germline V gives CDR1 SGHVS, CDR2 FQNEAQ. The CDR3 loop is CASSTSGGVNEQFF. Here the CDR3 DNA reads TGTGCCAGCAGCACTAGCGGGGGGGTCAATGAGCAGTTCTTC.

This clonotype has only a few counts. V and J are TRBV6-2 or TRBV6-3 and TRBJ2-1; D gene unclear. Germline lookup yields CDR1 MNHEY and CDR2 SVGEGT. This CDR3 is built from 13 residues. V was clipped by 2 bases and J by 4 bases, with 6 bases between them. The CDR3 DNA reads TGTGCCAGCAGTTACACGCTTTACAATGAGCAGTTCTTC. As protein: CASSYTLYNEQFF.

This clonotype was found a few times. The rearrangement joins TRBV19 to TRBJ1-2; D not certain. Trimming removed 3 bases from V and 3 bases from J, with 11 bases in between. The germline V gene encodes CDR1 LNHDA and CDR2 SQIVND (reference sequence). This CDR3 has 14 amino acids. CDR3 residues: CASSMILTDYGYTF. The CDR3 bases are TGTGCCAGTAGTATGATTTTAACGGACTATGGCTACACCTTC.